This T cell receptor (beta chain) is from a study of vaccination and CD4 T cells after COVID-19. The Oncomine TCR Beta short-read assay was applied to DNA of cultured CD4+ T cells. Investigators obtained genomic DNA by extraction from cultured CD4+ T cells. A single record per CDR3 protein comes from TCRdb applying MiXCR to the PCR reads. The sample has roughly 15,000 distinct CDR3 sequences; over 25% are singletons. The treatment: roughly ten-day PBMC culture with coronavirus spike peptide pools or control peptides (ViraFEST assay). CDR1 LNHDA and CDR2 SQIVND come from the germline V gene (reference sequence). The ends lost 7 bases at V and 7 bases at J; junction bases unmatched: 9. The CDR3 runs 14 residues. Points on this clonotype: Its antigen is not identified.

The chain combines TRBV19 with TRBJ2-3, with 9 bases lining up with TRBD1. The clonotype was recovered from a human donor with COVID-19. Sequencing was performed on cultured CD4+ T cells from blood. The CDR3 loop reads CASTDRGRGYTQYF. The DNA for the CDR3 is TGTGCCAGTACGGACAGGGGTAGGGGATATACGCAGTATTTT.